This T cell receptor beta chain was recovered during a study of blood T cell repertoires in COVID-19. Study in general: The United States, Italy and Spain supplied acute and convalescent COVID-19 samples. T cells, B-cell-depleted T cells, or PBMCs supplied cDNA or gDNA.

The length of the CDR3 is 16 residues. Per the germline V gene, CDR1 is LGHNA and CDR2 is YSLEER. With 0 bases clipped from V and 3 bases from J, the junction kept 7 bases outside the gene matches. TCRdb keeps only in-frame clones here, not all; method: immunoSEQ multiplex PCR. This sample has some 100,000 clones, with about 83% found just once. This clone has only a few counts. This sequence originates from a human donor in a cohort sampled during active COVID-19. The material sequenced was peripheral blood. This chain links TRBV4-3 with TRBJ2-7, with 8 bases lining up with TRBD2. CDR3: CASSQELAAVLYEQYF. The CDR3 DNA sequence: TGCGCCAGCAGCCAAGAACTAGCGGCCGTCCTCTACGAGCAGTACTTC.